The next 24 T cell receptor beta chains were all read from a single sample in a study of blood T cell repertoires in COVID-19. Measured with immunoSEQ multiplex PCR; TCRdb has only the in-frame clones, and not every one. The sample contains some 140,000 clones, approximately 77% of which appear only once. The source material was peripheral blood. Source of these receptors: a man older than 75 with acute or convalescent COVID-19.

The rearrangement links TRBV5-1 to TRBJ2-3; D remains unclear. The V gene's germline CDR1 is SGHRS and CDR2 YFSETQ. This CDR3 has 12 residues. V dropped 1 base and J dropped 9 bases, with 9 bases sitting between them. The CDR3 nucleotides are TGCGCCAGCAGCTTGATCGGTGAGACGCAGTATTTT. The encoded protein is CASSLIGETQYF.

The CDR3 nucleotides are TGTGCCAGCAGCGATAGGGGTCCGAGTTATTCACCCCTCCACTTT. It translates to CASSDRGPSYSPLHF. This chain uses TRBV3-1 (or the pseudogene TRBV3-2) with TRBJ1-6; perhaps TRBD1 as D (5 bases). The V and J ends lost 5 bases and 8 bases respectively, with 16 bases between them. CDR3 length: 15 residues. In germline, CDR1 is LGHDT, CDR2 YNNKEL (reference sequence).

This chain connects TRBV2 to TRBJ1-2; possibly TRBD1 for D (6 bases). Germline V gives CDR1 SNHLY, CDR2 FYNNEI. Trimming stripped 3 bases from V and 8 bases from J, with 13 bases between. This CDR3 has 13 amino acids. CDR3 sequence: CASSEVRGVGYTF. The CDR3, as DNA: TGTGCCAGCAGTGAGGTCAGGGGAGTAGGCTACACCTTC.

CDR3 DNA: TGCAGCGTAGCCGGACTAGCGGCCTACAATGAGCAGTTCTTC. This encodes CSVAGLAAYNEQFF. This chain joins TRBV29-1 and TRBJ2-1; 10 bases match TRBD2. The CDR3 spans 14 residues. Germline V CDR1 and CDR2: SQVTM, ANQGSEA. The J segment lost 2 bases and the V segment lost 6 bases, leaving 4 bases of the junction unmatched.

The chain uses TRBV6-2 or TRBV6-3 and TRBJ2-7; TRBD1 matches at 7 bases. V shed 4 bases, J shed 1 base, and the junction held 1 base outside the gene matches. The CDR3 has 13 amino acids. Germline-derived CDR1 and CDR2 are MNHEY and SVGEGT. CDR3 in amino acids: CASSSGQSYEQYF. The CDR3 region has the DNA TGTGCCAGCAGTTCGGGACAGTCCTACGAGCAGTACTTC.

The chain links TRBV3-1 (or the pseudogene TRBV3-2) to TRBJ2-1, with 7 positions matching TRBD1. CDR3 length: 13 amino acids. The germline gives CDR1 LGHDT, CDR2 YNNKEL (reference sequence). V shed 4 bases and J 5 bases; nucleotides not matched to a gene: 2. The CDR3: CASSRDRNNEQFF. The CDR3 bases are TGTGCCAGCAGCCGGGACAGAAACAATGAGCAGTTCTTC.

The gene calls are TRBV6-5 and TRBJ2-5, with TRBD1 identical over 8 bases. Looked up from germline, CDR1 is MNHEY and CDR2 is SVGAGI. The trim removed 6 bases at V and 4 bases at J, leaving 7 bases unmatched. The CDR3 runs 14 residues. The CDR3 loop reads CASSADRGRETQYF. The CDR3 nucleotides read TGTGCCAGCAGCGCCGACAGGGGAAGAGAGACCCAGTACTTC.

This chain's CDR3 is CASSFGQGQETQYF. CDR3 DNA: TGTGCCAGCAGCTTTGGGCAGGGCCAAGAGACCCAGTACTTC. V gene TRBV5-6 combines with J gene TRBJ2-5; D might be TRBD1 (5 bases). Germline V gene lookup returns CDR1 SGHDT and CDR2 YYEEEE. V was clipped by 2 bases and J by 1 base, with 9 bases between them. This CDR3 contains 14 residues.

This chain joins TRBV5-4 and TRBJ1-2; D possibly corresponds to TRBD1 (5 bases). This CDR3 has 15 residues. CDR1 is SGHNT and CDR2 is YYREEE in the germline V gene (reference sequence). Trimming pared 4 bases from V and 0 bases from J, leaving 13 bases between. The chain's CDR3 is CASSAGLLTNYGYTF. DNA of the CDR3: TGTGCCAGCAGCGCGGGACTCCTCACTAACTATGGCTACACCTTC.

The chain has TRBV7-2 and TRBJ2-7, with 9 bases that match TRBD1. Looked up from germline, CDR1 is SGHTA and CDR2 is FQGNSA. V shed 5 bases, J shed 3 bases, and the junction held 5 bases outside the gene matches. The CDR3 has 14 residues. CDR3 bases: TGTGCCAGCAGCGCGGGACAGGGTAACTACGAGCAGTACTTC. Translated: CASSAGQGNYEQYF.

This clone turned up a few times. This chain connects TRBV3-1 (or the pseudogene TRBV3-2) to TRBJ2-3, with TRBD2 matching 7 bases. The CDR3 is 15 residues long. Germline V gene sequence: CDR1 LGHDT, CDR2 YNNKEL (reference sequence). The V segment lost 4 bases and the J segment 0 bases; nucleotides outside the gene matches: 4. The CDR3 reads CASSRELASTDTQYF. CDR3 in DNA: TGTGCCAGCAGCCGAGAACTAGCGAGCACAGATACGCAGTATTTT.

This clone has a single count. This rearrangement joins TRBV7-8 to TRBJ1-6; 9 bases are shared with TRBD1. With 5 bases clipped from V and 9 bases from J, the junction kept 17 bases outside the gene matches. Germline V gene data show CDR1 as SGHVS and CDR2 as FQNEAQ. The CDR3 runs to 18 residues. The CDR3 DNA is TGTGCCAGCAGCCCAAGGGACAGGGATATTAAGAAGGCTTCACCCCTCCACTTT. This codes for CASSPRDRDIKKASPLHF.

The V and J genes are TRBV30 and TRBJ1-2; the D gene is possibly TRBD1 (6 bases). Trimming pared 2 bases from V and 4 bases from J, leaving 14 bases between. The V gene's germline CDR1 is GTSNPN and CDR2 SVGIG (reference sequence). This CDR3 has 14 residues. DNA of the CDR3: TGTGCCTGGAGTTTGGGGGGGCAAAGCTATGGCTACACCTTC. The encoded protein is CAWSLGGQSYGYTF.

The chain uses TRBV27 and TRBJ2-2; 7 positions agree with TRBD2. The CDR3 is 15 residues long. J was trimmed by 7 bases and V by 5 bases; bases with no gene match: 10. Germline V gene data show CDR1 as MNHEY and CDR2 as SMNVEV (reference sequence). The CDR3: CASSTGLSAVGELFF. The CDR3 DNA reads TGTGCCAGCAGTACGGGACTATCGGCCGTCGGGGAGCTGTTTTTT.

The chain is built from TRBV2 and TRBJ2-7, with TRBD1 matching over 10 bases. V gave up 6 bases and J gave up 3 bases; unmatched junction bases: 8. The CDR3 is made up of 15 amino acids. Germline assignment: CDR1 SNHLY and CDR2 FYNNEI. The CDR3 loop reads CASSPRQGAYYEQYF. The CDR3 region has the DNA TGTGCCAGCAGCCCGCGACAGGGGGCATACTACGAGCAGTACTTC.

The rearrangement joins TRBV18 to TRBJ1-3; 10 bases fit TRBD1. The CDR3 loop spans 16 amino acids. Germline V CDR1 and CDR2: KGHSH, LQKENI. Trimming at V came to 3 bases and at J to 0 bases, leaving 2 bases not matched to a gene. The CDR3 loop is CASSPGTGVSGNTIYF. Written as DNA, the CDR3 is TGTGCCAGCTCACCCGGGACAGGGGTCTCTGGAAACACCATATATTTT.

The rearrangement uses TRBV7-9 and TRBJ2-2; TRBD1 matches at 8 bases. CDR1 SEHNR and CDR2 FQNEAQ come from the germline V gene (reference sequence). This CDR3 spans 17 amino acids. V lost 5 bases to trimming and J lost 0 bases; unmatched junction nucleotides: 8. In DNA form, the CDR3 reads TGTGCCAGCAGCGTGCCGTCAGGGGGCGCGAACACCGGGGAGCTGTTTTTT. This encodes CASSVPSGGANTGELFF.

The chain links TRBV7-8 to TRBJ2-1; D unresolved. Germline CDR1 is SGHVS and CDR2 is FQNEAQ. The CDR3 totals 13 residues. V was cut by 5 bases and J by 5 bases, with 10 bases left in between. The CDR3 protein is CASSQTRHNEQFF. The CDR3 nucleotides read TGTGCCAGCAGCCAGACTCGTCACAATGAGCAGTTCTTC.

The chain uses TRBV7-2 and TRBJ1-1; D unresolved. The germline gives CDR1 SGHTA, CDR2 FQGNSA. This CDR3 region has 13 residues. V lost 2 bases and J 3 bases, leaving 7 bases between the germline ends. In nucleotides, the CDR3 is TGTGCCAGCAGCTTAACGAGGGACACTGAAGCTTTCTTT. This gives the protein CASSLTRDTEAFF.

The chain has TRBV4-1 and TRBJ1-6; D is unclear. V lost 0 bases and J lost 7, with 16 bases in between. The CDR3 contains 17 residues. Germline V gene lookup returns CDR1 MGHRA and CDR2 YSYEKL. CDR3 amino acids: CASSQDGGSGSNSPLHF. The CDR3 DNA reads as TGCGCCAGCAGCCAAGATGGAGGTTCGGGATCGAATTCACCCCTCCACTTT.

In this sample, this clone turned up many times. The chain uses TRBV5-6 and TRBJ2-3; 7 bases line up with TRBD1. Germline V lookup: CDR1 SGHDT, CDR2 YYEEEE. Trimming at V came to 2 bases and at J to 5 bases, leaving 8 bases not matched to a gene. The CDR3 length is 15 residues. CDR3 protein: CASSFTRTGRDTQYF. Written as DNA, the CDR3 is TGTGCCAGCAGCTTTACCCGGACAGGCCGAGATACGCAGTATTTT.

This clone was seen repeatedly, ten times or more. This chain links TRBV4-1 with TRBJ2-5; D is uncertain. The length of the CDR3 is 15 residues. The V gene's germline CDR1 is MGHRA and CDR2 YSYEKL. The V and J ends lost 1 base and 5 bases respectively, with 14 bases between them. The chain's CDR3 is CASSQVHRVAETQYF. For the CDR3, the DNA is TGCGCCAGCAGCCAAGTGCATCGGGTTGCGGAGACCCAGTACTTC.

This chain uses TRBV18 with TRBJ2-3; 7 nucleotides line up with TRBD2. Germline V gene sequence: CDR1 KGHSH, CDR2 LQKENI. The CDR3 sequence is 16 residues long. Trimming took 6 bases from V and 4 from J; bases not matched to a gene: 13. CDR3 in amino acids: CASSLRRGSGADTQYF. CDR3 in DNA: TGTGCCAGCTCCCTGAGGCGGGGGAGTGGCGCAGATACGCAGTATTTT.

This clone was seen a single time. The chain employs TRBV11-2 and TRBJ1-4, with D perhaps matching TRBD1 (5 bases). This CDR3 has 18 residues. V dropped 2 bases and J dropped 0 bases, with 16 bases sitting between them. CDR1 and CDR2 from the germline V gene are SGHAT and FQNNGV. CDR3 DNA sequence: TGTGCCAGCAGCTTACGAAACATGGGGGGAGCAACTAATGAAAAACTGTTTTTT. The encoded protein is CASSLRNMGGATNEKLFF.